The rows below give T cell receptor beta chains drawn from one sample of a study of breast tumors, draining lymph nodes, adjacent tissues. TCRdb recomputed calls from the multiplex PCR reads with MiXCR, one row per CDR3 protein. Of 150,000 to 250,000 distinct CDR3 sequences in the sample, over 25% were seen once. Sequences were obtained from axillary lymph node tissue. The receptors were gathered from a female donor with breast cancer. Some clones in this sample may be carry-over from other donors' samples. Both conserved end residues are part of each CDR3. Fields, in order: J gene, D gene, V gene, clone size, CDR3 DNA, CDR3 protein. The D gene is left open where the match is weak. Clone size, where shown, is once, few, many, or a class for clones that have expanded.

TRBJ1-5	TRBD1	TRBV30	many	TGTGCCTGGAGTCCGGACAGGGCCAAAGATCAGCCCCAGCATTTT	CAWSPDRAKDQPQHF
TRBJ2-1	TRBD2	TRBV6-2/TRBV6-3	many	TGTGCCAGCAGGCGACTAGCGGGAGACGGGAATGAGCAGTTCTTC	CASRRLAGDGNEQFF
TRBJ1-2	NA	TRBV3-1	few	TGTGCCAGCGGCCAAGTCTCGGGGGTCTATGGCTACACCTTC	CASGQVSGVYGYTF
TRBJ1-2	NA	TRBV20-1	many	TGCAGTGCTGGCCACGGAGGCAGAAAGGATGGCTACACCTTC	CSAGHGGRKDGYTF
TRBJ2-5	NA	TRBV12-3/TRBV12-4	many	TGTGCCAGCAGTCGTTGGGGCCAAGAGACCCAGTACTTC	CASSRWGQETQYF
TRBJ2-6	NA	TRBV7-9	NA	TGTGCCAGCAGCAAGGGCCGCTCTGGGGCCAACGTCCTGACTTTC	CASSKGRSGANVLTF
TRBJ2-1	TRBD2	TRBV20-1	many	TGCAGTGCTAGAGTTGGGAGCGGGGGCTACAATGAGCAGTTCTTC	CSARVGSGGYNEQFF
TRBJ1-6	NA	TRBV5-8	many	TGTGCCAGCAGCCCTGCTGGCAGGGTTGATTCACCCCTCCACTTT	CASSPAGRVDSPLHF
TRBJ2-7	TRBD1	TRBV5-8	many	TGTGCCAGCAGCTTGGGACAGGGGGCCAGCGACGAGCAGTACTTC	CASSLGQGASDEQYF
TRBJ2-2	TRBD2	TRBV6-2/TRBV6-3	few	TGTGCCAGCAGTTACTCTAGCGGGAGAGACGGGGAGCTGTTTTTT	CASSYSSGRDGELFF
TRBJ1-2	NA	TRBV29-1	many	TGCAGCGTTGAACGGGGGCCGAACTATGGCTACACCTTC	CSVERGPNYGYTF
TRBJ1-2	TRBD1	TRBV28	NA	TGTGCCAGCAGTGACCGGGACAGGTGGATACTCTTC	CASSDRDRWILF